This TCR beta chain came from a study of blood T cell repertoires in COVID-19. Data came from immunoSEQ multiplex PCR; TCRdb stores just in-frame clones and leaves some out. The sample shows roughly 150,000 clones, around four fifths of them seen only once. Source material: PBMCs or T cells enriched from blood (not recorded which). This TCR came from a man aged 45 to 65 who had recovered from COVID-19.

CDR3 region: CASSDLRRETQYF. CDR3 in DNA: TGTGCCAGCAGTGACCTCCGGCGGGAGACCCAGTACTTC. The rearrangement uses TRBV2 and TRBJ2-5; D gene uncertain. The CDR3 consists of 13 residues. Germline V gene lookup returns CDR1 SNHLY and CDR2 FYNNEI. Trimming removed 3 bases at V and 5 bases at J, with 10 bases between.